Detailed here is one T cell receptor (beta chain). This CDR3 contains 17 residues. Trimming took 3 bases from V and 0 from J; bases not matched to a gene: 4. CDR1 and CDR2 (germline): SGHRS, YFSETQ. TCRdb keeps only in-frame clones here, not all; method: immunoSEQ multiplex PCR. The top ten clones hold 0.2% to 0.25% of a sample with 85,000 to 100,000 clones, 95% of them seen once. This sample stems from a study of technical replicates of blood from several donors. The clonotype was recovered from a human donor in good health. The specimen sequenced was T cells isolated from PBMCs. The chain has TRBV5-1 and TRBJ2-5; 14 nucleotides align to TRBD2. The CDR3 sequence is CASSSLGLAGDQETQYF. The CDR3 region has the DNA TGCGCCAGCAGCTCGCTGGGACTAGCGGGAGACCAAGAGACCCAGTACTTC.